This TCR beta chain was recovered during a study of OX40 agonist ivuxolimab in advanced cancers. The study in broad terms: Ivuxolimab was a fully human IgG2 agonistic monoclonal antibody targeting the costimulatory receptor OX40 (CD134). Prior anti-PD-1, anti-PD-L1 or anti-CTLA-4 therapy was permitted, and checkpoint inhibitors had been received by about 44% of dose-escalation patients. In the dose-escalation cohort, around four fifths of patients were male, and the mean age was roughly 60 years with a range of roughly 20 to 85. Among the approximately 54 dose-escalation patients, some 19 had hepatocellular carcinoma, roughly 15 melanoma, 9 renal cell carcinoma and 9 head and neck cancer. The paper covers the monotherapy dose-escalation part of the phase I ivuxolimab trial, which included N ≈ 57 patients. Partial responses occurred in three dose-escalation patients: two with cutaneous melanoma and one with hepatocellular carcinoma. Intravenous ivuxolimab was administered to patients every 2 weeks at six dose levels: 0.01, 0.1, 0.3, 1.5, 3 and 10 mg/kg. The point of sequencing TCRbeta in the periphery was to test whether ivuxolimab changed TCR sequence diversity and drove clonal T-cell expansion.

The trial excluded patients who had a history of autoimmune disease or were on systemic immunosuppression. Peripheral blood for TCR sequencing was collected from all dose cohorts at baseline, on cycle 4 day 1, and on cycle 7 day 1. Samples were obtained from an open-label, multicenter, first-in-human phase I dose-escalation trial of ivuxolimab. Adults with locally advanced or metastatic melanoma, renal cell, hepatocellular, or head and neck squamous cell carcinoma were enrolled in the trial. CD4+ and CD8+ T cells were sorted separately from peripheral blood before TCR sequencing. According to the germline V gene (reference sequence), CDR1 reads LNHDA and CDR2 reads SQIVND. The CDR3 has 16 amino acids, counting the end cysteine and phenylalanine. Of all the DNA, just the CDR3 is kept, 48 bases in frame from base 1. The trim is 7 bases for V and 4 bases for J, with a gap of 19 bases between the germline ends.

For sequencing of the TCRbeta CDR3 region, genomic DNA was extracted from the sorted cells. The immunoSEQ Assay was used to sequence the TCRbeta CDR3 regions. TCRdb re-hosts the immuneACCESS table, in-frame sequences only. Its copies lack some clones; in the studies checked, an unresolved V gene accounts for under half of them, and the cause for the rest is not known. The sample includes 55,000 to 70,000 clones, with around four fifths observed a single time. Roughly 3.5% of the sample rests with the top ten. With respect to this clone: There is no known antigen for this receptor. Per-nucleotide qualities are absent, and no much larger clonotype sits a single base away.

Study-wide findings and limitations: After ivuxolimab, expanded clones were on average more numerous among CD8+ T cells than among CD4+ T cells. In the 0.1-3.0 mg/kg groups, partial responders had among the lowest normalized peripheral clonal expansion, particularly in CD8+ T cells. Antigen specificity was not determined for the clonally expanded peripheral T cells. Low levels of normalized T-cell clonal expansion were also seen in some patients who did not respond. At doses from 0.1 to 3.0 mg/kg, clonal expansion was seen in both CD4+ and CD8+ blood T cells between baseline and week 6.

The specimen was CD4+ or CD8+ T cells sorted from blood, collected in a trial of the OX40 agonist ivuxolimab. Rearrangement joined TRBV19 to TRBJ2-2; TRBD2 could be the D gene, as 5 bases match. This sequence was found in an adult with an advanced solid tumor such as melanoma, head and neck, liver or kidney cancer. The encoded CDR3 is CASTRESDTRTGELFF. DNA sequence: TGTGCCAGTACTCGGGAATCGGATACCCGCACCGGGGAGCTGTTTTTT.